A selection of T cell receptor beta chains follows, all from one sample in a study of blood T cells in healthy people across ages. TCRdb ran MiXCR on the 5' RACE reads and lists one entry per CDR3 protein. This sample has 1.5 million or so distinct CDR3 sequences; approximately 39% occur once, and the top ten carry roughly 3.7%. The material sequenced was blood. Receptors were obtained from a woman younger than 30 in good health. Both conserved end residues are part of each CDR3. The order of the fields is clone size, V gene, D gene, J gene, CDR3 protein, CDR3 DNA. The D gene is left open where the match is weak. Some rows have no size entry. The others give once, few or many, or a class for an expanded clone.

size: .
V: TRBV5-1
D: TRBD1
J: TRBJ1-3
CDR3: CASSRDRTGNTIYF
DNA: TGCGCCAGCAGCCGGGACAGGACTGGAAACACCATATATTTT

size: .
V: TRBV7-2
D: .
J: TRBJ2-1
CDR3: CAGSPSGTFSSYNEQFF
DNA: TGTGCCGGCAGCCCCTCCGGGACTTTTAGCTCCTACAATGAGCAGTTCTTC

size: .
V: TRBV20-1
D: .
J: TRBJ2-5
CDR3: CSAIDRNQETQYF
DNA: TGCAGTGCTATCGACAGGAACCAAGAGACCCAGTACTTC

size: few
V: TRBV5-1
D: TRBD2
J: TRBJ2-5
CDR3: CASSSGTTQETQYF
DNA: TGCGCCAGCAGCTCCGGGACTACCCAAGAGACCCAGTACTTC

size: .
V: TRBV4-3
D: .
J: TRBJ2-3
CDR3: CASSQGHNTDTQYF
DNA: TGCGCCAGCAGCCAAGGGCACAACACAGATACGCAGTATTTT

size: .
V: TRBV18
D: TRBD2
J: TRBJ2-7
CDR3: CASSPVAGAVPDYEQYF
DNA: TGTGCCAGCTCACCAGTAGCGGGGGCCGTTCCCGACTACGAGCAGTACTTC

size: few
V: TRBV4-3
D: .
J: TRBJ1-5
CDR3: CASSQDWGGAVSNQPQHF
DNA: TGCGCCAGCAGCCAAGATTGGGGGGGGGCAGTGAGCAATCAGCCCCAGCATTTT

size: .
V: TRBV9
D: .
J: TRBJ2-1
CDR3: CASSFQFSGEQFF
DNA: TGTGCCAGCAGCTTCCAGTTTTCGGGGGAACAGTTCTTC

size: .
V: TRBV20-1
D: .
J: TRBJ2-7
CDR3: CSARDLRQGSSYEQYF
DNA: TGCAGTGCTAGGGACCTGCGGCAGGGGAGCTCCTACGAGCAGTACTTC

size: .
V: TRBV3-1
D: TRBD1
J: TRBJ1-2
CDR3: CASSRPGRGGLYGYTF
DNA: TGTGCCAGCAGCCGACCTGGCAGGGGGGGACTCTATGGCTACACCTTC

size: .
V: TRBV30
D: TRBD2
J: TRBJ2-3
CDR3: CAWSGGTSFFTDTQYF
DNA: TGTGCCTGGAGTGGAGGGACTAGTTTTTTCACAGATACGCAGTATTTT

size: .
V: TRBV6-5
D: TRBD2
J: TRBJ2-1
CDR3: CASKRGPTYNEQFF
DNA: TGTGCCAGCAAGCGGGGGCCCACTTACAATGAGCAGTTCTTC

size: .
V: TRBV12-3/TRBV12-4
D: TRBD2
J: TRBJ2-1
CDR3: CASRDTGGRRYNEQFF
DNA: TGTGCCAGTAGGGATACGGGCGGGAGAAGGTACAATGAGCAGTTCTTC

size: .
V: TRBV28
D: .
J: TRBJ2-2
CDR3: CASSLTGGRETHGTGELFF
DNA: TGTGCCAGCAGTTTAACTGGGGGTCGGGAGACCCATGGTACCGGGGAGCTGTTTTTT

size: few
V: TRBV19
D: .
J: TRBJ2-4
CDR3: CASSQQFLAKNIQYF
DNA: TGTGCCAGTAGTCAACAGTTCCTAGCCAAAAACATTCAGTACTTC

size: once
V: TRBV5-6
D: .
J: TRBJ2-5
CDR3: CASSSDRLGNEQYF
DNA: TGTGCCAGCAGCTCGGATAGACTTGGGAATGAGCAGTACTTC

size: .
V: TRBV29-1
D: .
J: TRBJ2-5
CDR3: CSVDSGNEQYF
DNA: TGCAGCGTTGACTCGGGGAATGAGCAGTACTTC

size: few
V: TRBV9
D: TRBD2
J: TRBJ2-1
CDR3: CASSSLARSYNEQFF
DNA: TGTGCCAGCAGCTCACTAGCGCGCTCCTACAATGAGCAGTTCTTC

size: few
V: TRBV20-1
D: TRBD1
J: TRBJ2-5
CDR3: CSARPTGSYEYF
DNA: TGCAGTGCTAGACCGACAGGGTCCTACGAGTACTTC

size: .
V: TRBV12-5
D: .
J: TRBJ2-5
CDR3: CASGLWETQYF
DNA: TGTGCTAGTGGTTTATGGGAGACCCAGTACTTC

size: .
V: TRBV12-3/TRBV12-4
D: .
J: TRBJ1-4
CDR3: CASTLEGMRGKLFF
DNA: TGTGCCAGCACCCTGGAGGGAATGCGGGGAAAACTGTTTTTT

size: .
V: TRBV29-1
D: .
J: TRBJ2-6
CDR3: CSVAGAGANVLTF
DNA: TGCAGCGTTGCAGGGGCTGGGGCCAACGTCCTGACTTTC

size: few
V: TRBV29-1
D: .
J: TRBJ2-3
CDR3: CSVGLWKRTDTQYF
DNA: TGCAGCGTGGGCCTCTGGAAGCGCACAGATACGCAGTATTTT

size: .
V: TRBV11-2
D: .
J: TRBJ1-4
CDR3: CASSSRQSSNEKLFF
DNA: TGTGCCAGCAGCTCACGACAGTCCTCTAATGAAAAACTGTTTTTT

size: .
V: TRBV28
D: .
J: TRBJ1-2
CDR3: CANSFDGGRYTF
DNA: TGTGCCAACAGTTTTGACGGGGGTCGCTACACCTTC

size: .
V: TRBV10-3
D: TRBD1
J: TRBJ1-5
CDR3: CAVSESASPLTGGNQPQHF
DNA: TGTGCCGTCAGTGAGTCGGCGTCCCCCCTTACAGGGGGCAATCAGCCCCAGCATTTT

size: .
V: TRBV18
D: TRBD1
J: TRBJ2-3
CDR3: CASSPGQADTQYF
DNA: TGTGCCAGCTCACCGGGACAGGCAGATACGCAGTATTTT

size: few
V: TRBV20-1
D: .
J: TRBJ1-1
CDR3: CSAHRDINTEAFF
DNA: TGCAGTGCTCACCGGGATATAAACACTGAAGCTTTCTTT

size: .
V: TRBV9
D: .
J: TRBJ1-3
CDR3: CASSFDRSPSGNTIYF
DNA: TGTGCCAGCAGCTTCGACCGATCCCCCTCTGGAAACACCATATATTTT

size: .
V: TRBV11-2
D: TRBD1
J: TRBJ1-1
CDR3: CASRSTQGRGDTEAFF
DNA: TGTGCCAGCAGGTCAACACAGGGGAGGGGGGACACTGAAGCTTTCTTT

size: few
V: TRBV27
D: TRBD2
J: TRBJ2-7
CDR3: CASSLSLLAVPYEQYF
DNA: TGTGCCAGCAGTTTATCGTTGCTAGCGGTTCCCTACGAGCAGTACTTC

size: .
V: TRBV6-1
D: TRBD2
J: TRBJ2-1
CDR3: CAIKPGLAGVVEQFF
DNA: TGTGCCATCAAACCGGGACTAGCGGGGGTGGTGGAGCAGTTCTTC

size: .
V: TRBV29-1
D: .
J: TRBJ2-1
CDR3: CSVGRGGIYNEQFF
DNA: TGCAGCGTTGGCCGCGGGGGCATCTACAATGAGCAGTTCTTC

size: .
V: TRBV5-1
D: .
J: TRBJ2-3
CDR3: CASSLPYGTATETQYF
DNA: TGCGCCAGCAGCCTGCCCTACGGGACGGCCACAGAGACGCAGTATTTT

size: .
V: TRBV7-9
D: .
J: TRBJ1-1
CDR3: CASSASPGHSNTEAFF
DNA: TGTGCCAGCAGCGCCAGCCCGGGACACTCGAACACTGAAGCTTTCTTT

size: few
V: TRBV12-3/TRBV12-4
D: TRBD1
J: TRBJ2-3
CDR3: CASSLYRGRTDTQYF
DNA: TGTGCCAGCAGTTTATACAGGGGGCGCACAGATACGCAGTATTTT

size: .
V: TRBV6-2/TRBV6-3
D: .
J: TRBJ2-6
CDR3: CASSYGGRGANVLTF
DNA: TGTGCCAGCAGTTACGGGGGACGGGGGGCCAACGTCCTGACTTTC

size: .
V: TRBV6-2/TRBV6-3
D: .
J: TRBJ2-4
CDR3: CASSGNSVKNIQYF
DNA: TGTGCCAGCAGCGGGAATAGCGTAAAGAACATTCAGTACTTC

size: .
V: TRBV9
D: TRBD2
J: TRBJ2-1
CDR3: CASSVVAGSCNEQFF
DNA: TGTGCCAGCAGCGTAGTAGCGGGATCTTGCAATGAGCAGTTCTTC